These T cell receptor beta chains were read from a single sample in a study of preoperative IRX-2 immunotherapy in early breast cancer. Assay: immunoSEQ multiplex PCR; the TCRdb copy retains only in-frame clones and omits some. There are over 20,000 clones in the sample; roughly four fifths occur only once, and less than 1.5% lies in the top ten. The specimen comprised lymph node tissue, sampled after IRX-2 immunotherapy. The source is a human donor with breast cancer. The CDR3 runs from the conserved cysteine through the conserved F or W. The order of the fields is V gene, clone size, D gene, J gene, CDR3 DNA, CDR3 protein. A D gene is named only where the DNA matches it firmly. Clone size appears in some rows only: once, few, many, or a class for an expanded clone.

v_call: TRBV6-8; clone_size: -; d_call: -; j_call: TRBJ1-6; cdr3_nt: TGTGCCAGCAGTTCCAGGGGTCATTCACCCCTCCACTTT; cdr3_aa: CASSSRGHSPLHF
v_call: TRBV5-1; clone_size: -; d_call: -; j_call: TRBJ1-1; cdr3_nt: TGCGCCAGCAGCCTGGACAGAACTAACACTGAAGCTTTCTTT; cdr3_aa: CASSLDRTNTEAFF
v_call: TRBV6-8; clone_size: -; d_call: -; j_call: TRBJ1-1; cdr3_nt: TGTGCCAGCAGTCGGAATCGGGAGGGCACTGAAGCTTTCTTT; cdr3_aa: CASSRNREGTEAFF
v_call: TRBV5-1; clone_size: -; d_call: -; j_call: TRBJ2-3; cdr3_nt: TGCGCCAGCAGCTTGTTTTCCGATCCTAGCACAGATACGCAGTATTTT; cdr3_aa: CASSLFSDPSTDTQYF
v_call: TRBV11-3; clone_size: -; d_call: TRBD1; j_call: TRBJ1-1; cdr3_nt: TGTGCCAGCAGCTATCTCGGGACAGCCAACACTGAAGCTTTCTTT; cdr3_aa: CASSYLGTANTEAFF
v_call: TRBV18; clone_size: -; d_call: -; j_call: TRBJ1-4; cdr3_nt: TGTGCCAGCTCACCACCGGGGCCTAGGGGTGAAAAACTGTTTTTT; cdr3_aa: CASSPPGPRGEKLFF
v_call: TRBV7-7; clone_size: once; d_call: TRBD2; j_call: TRBJ2-3; cdr3_nt: TGTGCCTTAGCGGGGGGGCCTATTTCTAGCACAGATACGCAGTATTTT; cdr3_aa: CALAGGPISSTDTQYF
v_call: TRBV6-8; clone_size: few; d_call: TRBD1; j_call: TRBJ2-2; cdr3_nt: TGTGCCAGCAGACAGGGGACGGGGCAGGCTCCCGGGGAGCTGTTTTTT; cdr3_aa: CASRQGTGQAPGELFF
v_call: TRBV6-8; clone_size: -; d_call: -; j_call: TRBJ1-1; cdr3_nt: TGTGCCAGCAGTTACTCTGGCAGAGGGATGAACACTGAAGCTTTCTTT; cdr3_aa: CASSYSGRGMNTEAFF
v_call: TRBV19; clone_size: -; d_call: -; j_call: TRBJ1-5; cdr3_nt: TGTGCCACCCAAAGGAATCCGGGACGGAACAATCAGCCCCAGCATTTT; cdr3_aa: CATQRNPGRNNQPQHF
v_call: TRBV6-8; clone_size: -; d_call: TRBD1; j_call: TRBJ2-2; cdr3_nt: TGTGCCATCAGCGGACAGGGGGCCAGCGGGGAGCTGTTTTTT; cdr3_aa: CAISGQGASGELFF
v_call: TRBV30; clone_size: -; d_call: -; j_call: TRBJ1-2; cdr3_nt: TGTGCCTGGAGTAGCACCTTCGCCTATGGCTACACCTTC; cdr3_aa: CAWSSTFAYGYTF
v_call: TRBV15; clone_size: once; d_call: -; j_call: TRBJ1-1; cdr3_nt: TGTGCCACCAGCAGAGATCCGACGAACACTGAAGCTTTCTTT; cdr3_aa: CATSRDPTNTEAFF
v_call: TRBV9; clone_size: -; d_call: TRBD2; j_call: TRBJ2-5; cdr3_nt: TGTGCCAGCAATGCCGGGACTACCGCTCAAGAGACCCAGTACTTC; cdr3_aa: CASNAGTTAQETQYF
v_call: TRBV18; clone_size: -; d_call: -; j_call: TRBJ2-5; cdr3_nt: TGTGCCAGCTCACCAGGGGAACAAGAGACCCAGTACTTC; cdr3_aa: CASSPGEQETQYF
v_call: TRBV5-1; clone_size: -; d_call: TRBD1; j_call: TRBJ1-4; cdr3_nt: TGCGCCAGCAGCTTGGCCCTGACAGGGTTAGATGAAAAACTGTTTTTT; cdr3_aa: CASSLALTGLDEKLFF
v_call: TRBV15; clone_size: -; d_call: -; j_call: TRBJ2-6; cdr3_nt: TGTGCCACCAGAAGGCGGTTTCAAGGGCGCTCTGGGGCCAACGTCCTGACTTTC; cdr3_aa: CATRRRFQGRSGANVLTF
v_call: TRBV30; clone_size: -; d_call: -; j_call: TRBJ1-4; cdr3_nt: TGTGCCTGGAGTGATTGGGGGTCCAATGAAAAACTGTTTTTT; cdr3_aa: CAWSDWGSNEKLFF
v_call: TRBV30; clone_size: few; d_call: -; j_call: TRBJ1-4; cdr3_nt: TGTGCCTGGAGCGAACCGGGACTCAGAGGGCGAAAACTGTTTTTT; cdr3_aa: CAWSEPGLRGRKLFF
v_call: TRBV10-3; clone_size: few; d_call: TRBD1; j_call: TRBJ1-1; cdr3_nt: TGTGCCATCAGTGACTCCGGAACAGGGGGCACTGAAGCTTTCTTT; cdr3_aa: CAISDSGTGGTEAFF
v_call: TRBV29-1; clone_size: once; d_call: -; j_call: TRBJ2-4; cdr3_nt: TGCAGCCCGTGCTTTGGAAGAGGGCAAAACATTCAGTACTTC; cdr3_aa: CSPCFGRGQNIQYF
v_call: TRBV19; clone_size: -; d_call: TRBD1; j_call: TRBJ1-5; cdr3_nt: TGTGCCAGTCGGCCGGACAGGGGTCCTGCGGAGCCCCAGCATTTT; cdr3_aa: CASRPDRGPAEPQHF
v_call: TRBV10-2; clone_size: -; d_call: TRBD2; j_call: TRBJ2-4; cdr3_nt: TGCGCCAGCAGTGAACTAGCGGGGGTTGAGTACATTCAGTACTTC; cdr3_aa: CASSELAGVEYIQYF
v_call: TRBV15; clone_size: -; d_call: -; j_call: TRBJ2-5; cdr3_nt: TGTGCCACCAGCACCAGATCCCGGGGGAGGCTGGAAGAGACCCAGTACTTC; cdr3_aa: CATSTRSRGRLEETQYF
v_call: TRBV19; clone_size: -; d_call: TRBD1; j_call: TRBJ2-7; cdr3_nt: TGTGCCAGTAGTGTCCGACAGGGGGATCTCGGCGGGCAGTACTTC; cdr3_aa: CASSVRQGDLGGQYF
v_call: TRBV10-2; clone_size: -; d_call: TRBD1; j_call: TRBJ1-5; cdr3_nt: TGCGCCAGGGGAGGACAGGGCTCCTACAATCAGCCCCAGCATTTT; cdr3_aa: CARGGQGSYNQPQHF
v_call: TRBV6-8; clone_size: -; d_call: TRBD1; j_call: TRBJ1-6; cdr3_nt: TGTGCCAGCAGCGACAGGGGCTGGGGTTCACCCCTCCACTTT; cdr3_aa: CASSDRGWGSPLHF
v_call: TRBV29-1; clone_size: few; d_call: -; j_call: TRBJ1-4; cdr3_nt: TGCAGCGTTTCGGCTTTTGGAGAAAAACTGTTTTTT; cdr3_aa: CSVSAFGEKLFF
v_call: TRBV6-9; clone_size: -; d_call: -; j_call: TRBJ2-3; cdr3_nt: TGTGCCAGCAGTCAAACCCCGGGGCGAGGGAAGAGCACAGATACGCAGTATTTT; cdr3_aa: CASSQTPGRGKSTDTQYF
v_call: TRBV6-8; clone_size: -; d_call: -; j_call: TRBJ2-6; cdr3_nt: TGTGCCAGCAGCGGGAACACAGGGTCTGGGGCCAACGTCCTGACTTTC; cdr3_aa: CASSGNTGSGANVLTF
v_call: TRBV12-5; clone_size: -; d_call: TRBD1; j_call: TRBJ2-1; cdr3_nt: TGTGCTAGCGGTACCGGGACAGGGATGTACGACGAGCAGTTCTTC; cdr3_aa: CASGTGTGMYDEQFF
v_call: TRBV12-5; clone_size: -; d_call: -; j_call: TRBJ1-1; cdr3_nt: TGTGCCAGCACGTACAGGTACTGGAACACTGAAGCTTTCTTT; cdr3_aa: CASTYRYWNTEAFF
v_call: TRBV28; clone_size: -; d_call: -; j_call: TRBJ1-5; cdr3_nt: TGTGCCAGCGGGGGGGCAGGGAATCAGCCCCAGCATTTT; cdr3_aa: CASGGAGNQPQHF
v_call: TRBV19; clone_size: -; d_call: TRBD1; j_call: TRBJ2-6; cdr3_nt: TGTGCCAGTAGTATGGGGACAGGCGCTGGCGGGGCCAACGTCCTGACTTTC; cdr3_aa: CASSMGTGAGGANVLTF
v_call: TRBV14; clone_size: -; d_call: -; j_call: TRBJ2-7; cdr3_nt: TGTGCCAGCAGCCAAGAGGTCGGCCGGGCCGAGCAGTACTTC; cdr3_aa: CASSQEVGRAEQYF
v_call: TRBV5-1; clone_size: -; d_call: TRBD1; j_call: TRBJ1-6; cdr3_nt: TGCGCCAGCAGCTCCGGTAGGGACAGCAATTCACCCCTCCACTTT; cdr3_aa: CASSSGRDSNSPLHF
v_call: TRBV19; clone_size: -; d_call: TRBD2; j_call: TRBJ2-5; cdr3_nt: TGTGCCAGTAGTACCAGGACTAGCGGGGGATACAAGACCCAGTACTTC; cdr3_aa: CASSTRTSGGYKTQYF
v_call: TRBV11-1; clone_size: -; d_call: TRBD2; j_call: TRBJ2-2; cdr3_nt: TGTGCCAGCAGGAGGTCTAGCGGGGGGAACACCGGGGAGCTGTTTTTT; cdr3_aa: CASRRSSGGNTGELFF
v_call: TRBV6-8; clone_size: -; d_call: -; j_call: TRBJ2-5; cdr3_nt: TGTGCCAGCAGTTACCATACGACACGGTCCCTTTACTGGGAGACCCAGTACTTC; cdr3_aa: CASSYHTTRSLYWETQYF
v_call: TRBV11-3; clone_size: -; d_call: -; j_call: TRBJ2-1; cdr3_nt: TGTGCCAGCAGCTTAGTGGGGGGAAACAATGAGCAGTTCTTC; cdr3_aa: CASSLVGGNNEQFF
v_call: TRBV18; clone_size: -; d_call: -; j_call: TRBJ1-5; cdr3_nt: TGTGCCAGCCGGGGGACGGCTACGGGCGAGCCCCAGCATTTT; cdr3_aa: CASRGTATGEPQHF